Listed below are T cell receptor beta chains from one sample, sequenced in a study of T cells after somatic rescue of genetic block. TCRdb's copy holds only in-frame clones and misses some; the assay was immunoSEQ multiplex PCR. The repertoire holds 70,000 or so clones, roughly 94% seen once, with under 4% in the top ten. The sample taken for sequencing was peripheral blood mononuclear cells (PBMCs). All receptors come from a man in his forties or fifties. CDR3s include the opening cysteine and the closing phenylalanine or tryptophan. The order of the fields is J gene, V gene, D gene, clone size, CDR3 protein, CDR3 DNA. The D gene is left open where the match is weak. Not all rows give a size; the values are once, few, many and, for expanded clones, a class.

TRBJ2-5	TRBV5-1	.	.	CATSLRGRSETQYF	TGCGCCACCAGCTTGAGGGGACGGTCCGAGACCCAGTACTTC
TRBJ2-1	TRBV15	.	.	CATSRDKSSTSSYNEQFF	TGTGCCACCAGCAGGGATAAGTCGTCCACAAGCTCCTACAATGAGCAGTTCTTC
TRBJ2-3	TRBV14	.	.	CASSQLVVDTQYF	TGTGCCAGCAGCCAACTCGTCGTCGATACGCAGTATTTT
TRBJ2-3	TRBV2	.	.	CASSVAGTTSTDTQYF	TGTGCCAGCAGTGTTGCCGGGACAACTAGCACAGATACGCAGTATTTT
TRBJ2-1	TRBV11-2	TRBD2	.	CASSLGTSGLNEQFF	TGTGCCAGCAGCTTAGGGACTAGCGGACTCAATGAGCAGTTCTTC
TRBJ2-2	TRBV19	TRBD1	.	CASSLTGTGVTGELFF	TGTGCCAGTAGTCTCACCGGGACAGGGGTCACCGGGGAGCTGTTTTTT
TRBJ2-1	TRBV6-5	.	.	CASSYGGSSGDEQFF	TGTGCCAGCAGTTACGGTGGGAGCTCGGGCGATGAGCAGTTCTTC
TRBJ1-1	TRBV7-2	.	once	CASRQSTEAFF	TGTGCCAGCCGACAGAGCACTGAAGCTTTCTTT
TRBJ1-4	TRBV11-2	.	.	CASSIPATNEKLFF	TGTGCCAGCAGCATACCTGCAACTAATGAAAAACTGTTTTTT
TRBJ2-3	TRBV19	TRBD1	few	CASSKGQQATDTQYF	TGTGCCAGTAGTAAGGGACAGCAGGCCACAGATACGCAGTATTTT
TRBJ2-1	TRBV7-2	.	.	CASSLVGRKYNEQFF	TGTGCCAGCAGCTTAGTGGGCCGAAAATACAATGAGCAGTTCTTC
TRBJ2-3	TRBV28	.	.	CATKRGTDTQYF	TGTGCCACCAAAAGGGGGACGGATACGCAGTATTTT
TRBJ2-7	TRBV6-5	TRBD2	.	CASRPGGVGIYEQYF	TGTGCCAGCAGACCGGGGGGGGTAGGAATCTACGAGCAGTACTTC
TRBJ1-2	TRBV19	.	.	CASSIWGRLDYGYTF	TGTGCCAGTAGTATATGGGGACGGCTAGACTATGGCTACACCTTC
TRBJ2-3	TRBV18	.	.	CASSPRVNTDTQYF	TGTGCCAGCTCACCAAGGGTTAACACAGATACGCAGTATTTT
TRBJ2-1	TRBV7-2	.	.	CASSFDNYNEQFF	TGTGCCAGCAGCTTCGATAACTACAATGAGCAGTTCTTC
TRBJ2-7	TRBV7-6	TRBD2	once	CASSLELRGDEQYF	TGTGCCAGCAGCTTAGAATTACGGGGGGACGAGCAGTACTTC
TRBJ1-5	TRBV28	.	.	CASSSDVRPQHF	TGTGCCAGCAGCTCCGACGTCCGGCCCCAGCATTTT
TRBJ1-5	TRBV5-5	.	.	CASSLGTRGDQPQHF	TGTGCCAGCAGCTTAGGTACGAGAGGGGATCAGCCCCAGCATTTT
TRBJ2-2	TRBV11-2	.	.	CASSLVAGNTGELFF	TGTGCCAGCAGCTTAGTGGCAGGAAACACCGGGGAGCTGTTTTTT
TRBJ2-3	TRBV18	TRBD2	.	CASSPLRLAGESTDTQYF	TGTGCCAGCTCCCCCCTTAGACTAGCGGGAGAAAGCACAGATACGCAGTATTTT
TRBJ1-1	TRBV4-1	.	.	CASSQVGRRAEAFF	TGCGCCAGCAGCCAAGTGGGCAGGCGCGCTGAAGCTTTCTTT
TRBJ2-2	TRBV11-2	TRBD2	.	CASSLVAGGHGELFF	TGTGCCAGCAGCTTAGTAGCGGGAGGCCACGGGGAGCTGTTTTTT
TRBJ2-7	TRBV27	.	.	CASSLSMGAGSYEQYF	TGTGCCAGCAGTTTATCGATGGGGGCGGGCTCCTACGAGCAGTACTTC
TRBJ2-2	TRBV6-5	.	.	CASSYVGSFTGELFF	TGTGCCAGCAGTTACGTCGGCAGTTTCACCGGGGAGCTGTTTTTT
TRBJ1-1	TRBV7-9	.	.	CASSLRTEAFF	TGTGCCAGCAGCCTACGGACTGAAGCTTTCTTT
TRBJ2-1	TRBV21-1	.	.	CASSKGSRLAGRYNEQFF	TGTGCCAGCAGCAAAGGCTCTAGACTAGCGGGGCGGTACAATGAGCAGTTCTTC
TRBJ1-2	TRBV19	.	.	CASAPWRGPNYGYTF	TGTGCCAGTGCCCCTTGGAGGGGTCCTAACTATGGCTACACCTTC
TRBJ1-4	TRBV6-5	TRBD1	.	CASSRDRGNEKLFF	TGTGCCAGCAGCCGGGACAGGGGGAATGAAAAACTGTTTTTT
TRBJ1-1	TRBV5-6	.	.	CASSSRNQGHTEAFF	TGTGCCAGCAGCTCGCGGAATCAGGGACACACTGAAGCTTTCTTT
TRBJ2-2	TRBV5-4	TRBD2	once	CASSREGHLSGELFF	TGTGCCAGCAGTCGGGAGGGCCATTTGTCCGGGGAGCTGTTTTTT
TRBJ2-3	TRBV5-4	.	.	CASSSGDTGSTTDTQYF	TGTGCCAGCAGCTCGGGGGACACGGGGTCTACCACAGATACGCAGTATTTT
TRBJ1-6	TRBV5-5	TRBD1	.	CASSATGGGNSPLHF	TGTGCCAGCAGCGCGACAGGGGGAGGAAATTCACCCCTCCACTTT
TRBJ2-7	TRBV2	TRBD2	.	CASSGTSGRYEQYF	TGTGCCAGCAGCGGGACTAGCGGGCGCTACGAGCAGTACTTC
TRBJ1-6	TRBV30	.	.	CAWGGPGQGSSPLHF	TGTGCCTGGGGTGGCCCGGGGCAGGGGAGTTCACCCCTCCACTTT
TRBJ2-7	TRBV11-2	TRBD1	.	CASSPVGRTGRYEQYF	TGTGCCAGCAGCCCCGTTGGTCGGACAGGGCGCTACGAGCAGTACTTC
TRBJ2-1	TRBV5-1	.	.	CASSFESSYNEQFF	TGCGCCAGCAGCTTCGAGTCCTCCTACAATGAGCAGTTCTTC
TRBJ2-1	TRBV9	.	once	CASGPTALGYNEQFF	TGTGCCAGCGGCCCAACCGCTCTGGGCTACAATGAGCAGTTCTTC
TRBJ2-2	TRBV18	TRBD2	.	CASSQDVSGGGAHTGELFF	TGTGCCAGCTCACAAGATGTGTCCGGCGGGGGGGCCCACACCGGGGAGCTGTTTTTT
TRBJ1-6	TRBV25-1	TRBD1	.	CASSDPTGGGGSPLHF	TGTGCCAGCAGTGATCCGACAGGGGGCGGGGGATCACCCCTCCACTTT
TRBJ2-7	TRBV4-2	TRBD1	.	CASSLWAKGAGQYF	TGTGCCAGCAGCCTCTGGGCCAAGGGGGCCGGGCAGTACTTC
TRBJ2-5	TRBV12-5	.	.	CASGRDIQNPQETQYF	TGTGCTAGTGGTCGGGACATACAAAATCCCCAAGAGACCCAGTACTTC
TRBJ1-3	TRBV29-1	TRBD1	.	CSATGGESGNTIYF	TGCAGCGCGACAGGGGGTGAGTCCGGAAACACCATATATTTT
TRBJ2-2	TRBV6-5	.	.	CASSYSMKRNTGELFF	TGTGCCAGCAGTTACTCGATGAAACGGAACACCGGGGAGCTGTTTTTT
TRBJ2-2	TRBV5-5	TRBD1	.	CASSLGQGATGELFF	TGTGCCAGCAGCTTGGGGCAGGGGGCCACCGGGGAGCTGTTTTTT
TRBJ2-7	TRBV4-1	TRBD2	.	CASSWGTSGRIYEQYF	TGCGCCAGCAGCTGGGGAACTAGCGGGAGGATCTACGAGCAGTACTTC
TRBJ1-4	TRBV30	TRBD1	.	CAWSEGQAPREKLFF	TGTGCCTGGAGTGAGGGACAGGCCCCTAGGGAAAAACTGTTTTTT
TRBJ2-7	TRBV5-4	.	.	CASRLYAGLDEQYF	TGTGCCAGCAGGCTTTATGCGGGGCTGGACGAGCAGTACTTC
TRBJ2-1	TRBV27	.	once	CASSLWAGGIYNEQFF	TGTGCCAGCAGTTTATGGGCAGGGGGGATCTACAATGAGCAGTTCTTC
TRBJ2-1	TRBV27	TRBD1	.	CASSPFQGDNEQFF	TGTGCCAGCAGCCCCTTTCAGGGGGACAATGAGCAGTTCTTC
TRBJ1-3	TRBV27	.	.	CASSPVGGHTIYF	TGTGCCAGCAGCCCAGTAGGGGGTCACACCATATATTTT
TRBJ1-1	TRBV27	TRBD1	.	CASSERQGRTEAFF	TGTGCCAGCAGCGAGCGACAGGGAAGGACTGAAGCTTTCTTT
TRBJ2-7	TRBV28	TRBD2	.	CASSLPLLGSGSYEQYF	TGTGCCAGCAGTTTACCCCTCTTGGGTAGCGGGAGTTACGAGCAGTACTTC
TRBJ2-3	TRBV10-2	TRBD2	.	CASIQREGADTQYF	TGCGCCAGCATCCAGCGGGAGGGAGCAGATACGCAGTATTTT
TRBJ1-1	TRBV2	TRBD1	.	CASSYVWAGGTEAFF	TGTGCCAGCAGCTACGTATGGGCAGGGGGGACTGAAGCTTTCTTT